Each of the 15 T cell receptor beta chains below was sequenced from the same sample in a study of response to subunit inactivated influenza vaccine. MiXCR was run by TCRdb on the RT-PCR reads, yielding one entry per CDR3 protein. The sample has roughly 650,000 distinct CDR3 sequences, about 15% seen once; the top ten hold around a tenth. Sample: PBMCs from blood, taken roughly 13 days after vaccination. The source of these receptors is a middle-aged man who received an inactivated influenza vaccine.

The rearrangement uses TRBV7-8 and TRBJ2-7; TRBD2 agrees at 12 bases. The J segment lost 5 bases and the V segment lost 1 base, leaving 6 bases of the junction unmatched. The CDR3 is 16 residues long. Germline V gene sequence: CDR1 SGHVS, CDR2 FQNEAQ. This CDR3 reads CASSLGGTSGSHEQYF. CDR3 nucleotide sequence: TGTGCCAGCAGCTTAGGAGGGACTAGCGGGTCCCACGAGCAGTACTTC.

The chain's CDR3 is CASSLVPGSNTGELFF. DNA for the CDR3: TGTGCCAGCAGCTTAGTTCCCGGATCGAACACCGGGGAGCTGTTTTTT. The chain joins TRBV7-8 to TRBJ2-2, with unresolved D. The CDR3 has 16 residues. V lost 1 base and J lost 0, with 9 bases in between. Germline values: CDR1 SGHVS, CDR2 FQNEAQ.

This clonotype was seen many times. This chain uses TRBV12-3 or TRBV12-4 with TRBJ1-1; TRBD1 matches 10 bases. The V and J ends lost 1 base and 2 bases, in that order; junction bases with no gene match: 1. This CDR3 spans 15 amino acids. CDR3 sequence (DNA): TGTGCCAGCAGTTTAGGGGACAGGGGAAACACTGAAGCTTTCTTT. Amino acids: CASSLGDRGNTEAFF.

The chain joins TRBV4-3 to TRBJ2-2; 10 bases match TRBD1. The V gene end was trimmed by 3 bases and the J gene end by 4 bases; junction bases not matched to a gene: 8. The CDR3 has 17 amino acids. Germline CDR1 is LGHNA and CDR2 is YSLEER. CDR3 DNA sequence: TGCGCCAGCAGCCACCCTATCGGACAGGGGGGCACCGGGGAGCTGTTTTTT. Amino acid sequence: CASSHPIGQGGTGELFF.

This clonotype showed up just once. This may be a read error: a much more frequent sequence differs by one nucleotide. The CDR3 end shows no conserved phenylalanine or tryptophan, and so a read error is likely. The chain links TRBV12-3 or TRBV12-4 to TRBJ2-7; D perhaps matches TRBD2 (6 bases). This CDR3 region has 15 residues. The ends were cut back, 6 bases at V and 3 bases at J, with 18 bases in the middle. CDR3 amino acids: CASSTSRGTNYEQYL. In DNA form, the CDR3 reads TGTGCCAGCAGCACAAGTCGGGGGACCAACTACGAGCAGTACCTC.

This clonotype was detected a few times. V usage is TRBV9 and J usage is TRBJ2-6; D is possibly TRBD1 (5 bases). Germline values: CDR1 SGDLS, CDR2 YYNGEE. CDR3 length: 16 residues. With 3 bases removed from V and 0 bases from J, the gap between germline ends came to 10 bases. The DNA of the CDR3 is TGTGCCAGCAGCGAAACAGGAAGCTCTGGGGCCAACGTCCTGACTTTC. Translation gives CASSETGSSGANVLTF.

This rearrangement joins TRBV6-1 to TRBJ1-2; the D gene is possibly TRBD1 (5 bases). CDR1 is MNHNS and CDR2 is SASEGT in the germline V gene. V was pared by 7 bases and J by 4 bases, with 16 bases between. The CDR3 contains 14 residues. CDR3: CASTPGVSGYGYTF. CDR3 DNA sequence: TGTGCCAGCACTCCGGGGGTCTCGGGCTATGGCTACACCTTC.

The table lists this clonotype with a few counts. The chain joins TRBV11-2 to TRBJ2-7, with 7 bases matching TRBD1. Germline V gene data show CDR1 as SGHAT and CDR2 as FQNNGV. V lost 5 bases to trimming and J lost 0 bases; unmatched junction nucleotides: 16. The CDR3 is 18 residues long. The CDR3 nucleotides are TGTGCCAGCAGCCAGACCTTGGGGACAGCGGTTAGCTCCTACGAGCAGTACTTC. This sequence encodes CASSQTLGTAVSSYEQYF.

This clonotype was counted a few times. The CDR3 coding sequence is TGCAGTTCCGTACGGGCGGGAGGGCCGTTGATCGAGCAGTACTTC. It translates to CSSVRAGGPLIEQYF. V gene TRBV20-1 combines with J gene TRBJ2-7; 9 positions match TRBD2. CDR1 is DFQATT, CDR2 SNEGSKA, per germline (reference sequence). CDR3 length equals 15 residues. V dropped 8 bases and J dropped 6; count of bases not matched to a gene: 17.

The chain carries TRBV7-6 and TRBJ2-2, with a possible D match to TRBD1 (6 bases). CDR1 is SGHVS, CDR2 FNYEAQ, per germline. This CDR3 comprises 13 residues. The V gene lost 6 bases and the J gene lost 6 bases, with 11 bases spanning the gap. This chain's CDR3 is CASRATGSGELFF. Written as DNA, the CDR3 is TGTGCCAGCAGAGCTACAGGGTCCGGGGAGCTGTTTTTT.

For the CDR3, the DNA is TGTGCCAGCAGCGGAGAGGAGGGAGTGGTTACCGGGGAGCTGTTTTTT. It encodes CASSGEEGVVTGELFF. The V gene is TRBV3-1, the J gene TRBJ2-2; tentatively, D is TRBD2 (6 bases). V lost 5 bases to trimming and J lost 5 bases, with 18 bases between them. Germline V gene lookup returns CDR1 LGHDT and CDR2 YNNKEL (reference sequence). CDR3 length: 16 residues.

This clonotype was detected ten times or more. The chain joins TRBV7-3 to TRBJ2-3; TRBD2 aligns across 12 bases. Germline V gene lookup returns CDR1 SGHTA and CDR2 FQGTGA. V was pared by 3 bases and J by 5 bases, with 3 bases of the junction left unmatched. This CDR3 has 15 residues. The CDR3 DNA reads TGTGCCAGCAGCTTGGTGGGACTAGCGGGAGATACGCAGTATTTT. Amino acids: CASSLVGLAGDTQYF.

This clonotype was seen at least ten times. The V and J genes are TRBV4-1 and TRBJ1-4, with D uncertain. The CDR3 length is 15 residues. In germline, CDR1 is MGHRA, CDR2 YSYEKL. V lost 4 bases to trimming and J lost 1 base, with 10 bases between them. The CDR3 bases are TGCGCCAGCAGCCTCCTCTTGGGAACTAATGAAAAACTGTTTTTT. It codes for CASSLLLGTNEKLFF.

This clonotype was observed a handful of times. The chain uses TRBV29-1 and TRBJ2-1, with D uncertain. The CDR3 length is 10 residues. V was clipped by 3 bases and J by 9 bases, with 6 bases between them. Germline CDR1 and CDR2: SQVTM and ANQGSEA. This CDR3 is CSVDTVEQFF. The DNA of the CDR3 is TGCAGCGTTGATACGGTTGAGCAGTTCTTC.

V and J are TRBV10-3 and TRBJ2-1, with 14 bases that match TRBD2. From germline, CDR1 is ENHRY and CDR2 SYGVKD. The CDR3 is 16 residues long. V shed 0 bases and J 10 bases; nucleotides not matched to a gene: 5. In DNA form, the CDR3 reads TGTGCCATCAGTGAGTCGACTAGCGGGGGGGCAGGCGAGCAGTTCTTC. Its protein is CAISESTSGGAGEQFF.